This section outlines one T cell receptor (beta chain) sequence together with its context. Its antigen is unknown. Trimming shortened V by 3 bases and J by 1 base, and 9 bases separated the two germline ends. CDR1 is KGHSH, CDR2 LQKENI, per germline. This CDR3 is 14 amino acids long. The entry originates in a study of CD4 T cells in relation to SARS-CoV-2 and coronaviruses. Study-wide results and limits: Monoreactive clones expanded significantly more to SARS-CoV-2 than crossreactive clones did.

Deep TCR-beta sequencing used DNA from uncultured naive and memory CD4+ T cells. Libraries were prepared by immunoSEQ multiplex PCR; TCRdb keeps only in-frame clonotypes and omits some of them. The table lists 50,000 to 70,000 clones, 85% to 90% of them singletons, with over 1.5% in the top ten. CD4+ T cells from unexposed donors were obtained before the COVID-19 pandemic (2011-2018). Cryopreserved PBMCs were CD4-enriched, then split into naive and memory cells. The sequence was collected from a human donor in good health. Sequences were obtained from memory CD4+ T cells from PBMCs. This chain uses TRBV18 with TRBJ1-1; D is undetermined. CDR3 nucleotide sequence: TGTGCCAGCTCACCCTTACATCGGAACACTGAAGCTTTCTTT. This gives the protein CASSPLHRNTEAFF.